Listed below are T cell receptor beta chains from one sample, sequenced in a study of T-cell reconstitution after alpha-beta-depleted transplantation in children. One entry per CDR3 protein, called by TCRdb with MiXCR from the PCR reads. This sample has 200,000 to 250,000 distinct CDR3 sequences, with under 9.5% found just once. The specimen was PBMCs, mostly from graft donor cells, collected 180 days after TCRalphabeta/CD19-depleted stem cell transplant. These receptors came from a male patient aged 10 to 17 who had a stem cell transplant for acute lymphoblastic leukemia, so the T cells may come from the graft donor. CDR3s include the opening cysteine and the closing phenylalanine or tryptophan. The order of the fields is clone size, V gene, D gene, J gene, CDR3 DNA, CDR3 protein. A D gene is named only where the DNA matches it firmly. Clone size reads once, few, many, or a class if the clone is expanded.

few	TRBV5-1	-	TRBJ2-1	TGCGCCAGCAGGGCTGATAGGGGACCCTACAATGAGCAGTTCTTC	CASRADRGPYNEQFF
many	TRBV6-1	-	TRBJ1-2	TGTGCCAGCAGTCCTCTCCAGGGTTACTATGGCTACACCTTC	CASSPLQGYYGYTF
many	TRBV6-6	-	TRBJ2-1	TGTGCCAGCAGCCCCCTCGATGAGCAGTTCTTC	CASSPLDEQFF
many	TRBV9	-	TRBJ2-6	TGTGCCAGCAGCGGCACGGGACAATTCTCTGGGGCCAACGTCCTGACTTTC	CASSGTGQFSGANVLTF
many	TRBV10-1	-	TRBJ2-7	TGCGCCAGCAGTGAGTCGACTACCTACGAGCAGTACTTC	CASSESTTYEQYF
many	TRBV12-3/TRBV12-4	TRBD1	TRBJ2-7	TGTGCCAGCAGCTTAGGGGACAGGGGGTACTTC	CASSLGDRGYF
many	TRBV29-1	-	TRBJ1-2	TGCAGCGTTTCCTGGTCTCTACTCCCTTATGGCTACACCTTC	CSVSWSLLPYGYTF
many	TRBV29-1	-	TRBJ2-7	TGCAGCGTTGAAGATGCGACGGGTAGCTCCTACGAGCAGTACTTC	CSVEDATGSSYEQYF
many	TRBV25-1	-	TRBJ1-4	TGTGCCAGCAGCGGGGCTAATGAAAAACTGTTTTTT	CASSGANEKLFF
many	TRBV29-1	TRBD2	TRBJ2-4	TGCAGCGTTGAAGGACTAGCGGGAGTTACGGGAAACATTCAGTACTTC	CSVEGLAGVTGNIQYF
many	TRBV10-3	-	TRBJ2-6	TGTGCCATCAGTGAGGGGGAAAGTGCTGGGGCCAACGTCCTGACTTTC	CAISEGESAGANVLTF
many	TRBV12-3/TRBV12-4	-	TRBJ1-1	TGTGCCAGCAATCCCCTTACAGGGTTACACACTGAAGCTTTCTTT	CASNPLTGLHTEAFF
many	TRBV7-2	-	TRBJ2-7	TGTGCCAGCAGCCTGACAGGCGGCTCAGCCGAGCAGTACTTC	CASSLTGGSAEQYF
many	TRBV20-1	TRBD1	TRBJ2-5	TGCAGTGCCCTCCGGGACAGGGGGATGGAGACCCAGTACTTC	CSALRDRGMETQYF